This T cell receptor (beta chain) was captured in a study of T cells in tuberculosis. The wider study: T cells were selected with CD1B tetramers loaded with glucose monomycolate. IGRA-negative adolescents, IGRA-positive adolescents with latent tuberculosis and adults with active tuberculosis formed this South African cohort. General study findings and limits: Cases with active tuberculosis were adults, while controls were adolescents.

CDR1 is SGHAT, CDR2 FQNNGV, per germline. V lost 4 bases to trimming and J lost 4 bases; unmatched junction nucleotides: 0. There are 14 residues in the CDR3. About this clone itself: What it recognizes is unknown.

This table comes from immunoSEQ multiplex PCR, and its TCRdb copy is limited to in-frame clones, with some not included. Among tens of thousands of clones, roughly 96% were seen once, and the ten largest hold over 8%. At study entry, adolescents had tuberculin skin tests and IGRA screening. This clonotype was obtained from a donor between 10 and 29 years old with latent tuberculosis or without tuberculosis infection. This chain joins TRBV11-2 and TRBJ2-2, with TRBD1 matching over 10 bases. Input material: PBMCs. The CDR3 spells CASSWDRGTGELFF. In DNA form, the CDR3 reads TGTGCCAGCAGCTGGGACAGGGGCACCGGGGAGCTGTTTTTT.